This TCR beta chain derives from a study of neoadjuvant anti-PD-1 for oral cavity cancer (dated by TCRdb to the early 2020s). Concerning the study at large: Before curative-intent surgical resection, most patients were given three to four biweekly doses of nivolumab at 3 mg/kg. Patients without progression received a fourth nivolumab dose around day 43 and underwent definitive surgical resection on days 50-56. Under RECIST 1.1, patients with complete response, partial response or stable disease were classed as responders, and patients with progression were classed as non-responders. There were roughly 11 patients in the parent correlative cohort, and the response rate was 33%. Overall results and qualifications from the work: Only a few patients per response group were included in the TCR analyses, and the authors called for validation in larger cohorts. After neoadjuvant nivolumab, significantly higher T cell clonality (Gini index) was found within PBMCs in non-responders than in responders. Higher pretreatment blood Treg/Th17 ratios correlated with both higher pretreatment blood TCRbeta clonality and lower post-treatment tumor TCRbeta clonality.

Germline trimming amounts to 11 bases on V and 1 base on J, with 3 as the count of junction bases outside the gene matches. CDR1 and CDR2 (MGHRA, YSYEKL) derive from the germline V gene. From cysteine to phenylalanine, the CDR3 is 12 amino acids long. Left in the record is the CDR3 DNA by itself, 36 bases read in frame from the first base. The sample's time point label, in plain terms: after neoadjuvant nivolumab, at surgical resection. Patients had been newly diagnosed with stage II-IVA oral cavity squamous cell carcinoma, and no prior systemic or radiation treatment had been given to the patients. The cohort was made up of patients with locally advanced, HPV-negative oral cavity squamous cell carcinoma. Peripheral blood mononuclear cells were analyzed directly and were not maintained or expanded in culture. Samples came from a longitudinal correlative study of a single-arm phase II trial of neoadjuvant nivolumab in oral cavity squamous cell carcinoma. Subject-matched pre- and post-treatment PBMCs and tumors from three responders and three non-responders underwent genomic DNA-based TCRbeta sequencing. Peripheral blood mononuclear cells were collected before nivolumab treatment and again after treatment, at the time of surgery. The Maxwell RSC DNA from Cells kit was used to isolate genomic DNA from PBMCs.

In regard to this clone: Its specific antigen is unknown. No base qualities exist here, and no much larger clone lies one base off it.

For deep sequencing of PBMC libraries, mostly roughly 450 ng of input genomic DNA was used, and six replicates were run per sample. TCRbeta libraries were prepared with the immunoSEQ hsTCRbeta kit according to the manufacturer's instructions. An Illumina NovaSeq 6000 S4 flow cell was used to sequence the final libraries, which had first been combined to 3 nM. Per the original workflow: The immunoSEQ Analyzer handled quality control and preprocessing of the raw data. The analysis was limited to productive rearrangements, and each clonotype was defined by a unique CDR3 amino acid sequence. Using the R package tcR, the researchers computed the Gini-Simpson index as their estimate of repertoire clonality. Gini indices were compared with Student's t test, and associations with tumor size change were assessed by Pearson correlation. Here the immuneACCESS table is served through TCRdb, limited to in-frame sequences with V and J called. Missing clones are a known gap in these copies; in checked studies unresolved V genes cover under half, and the rest lacks a known reason. Clonal size and the V and J genes are those of that table, whereas D and trimming came from the DNA. This sample gives over 65,000 clones in total; about 90% of them show up just once. The biggest ten clones account for around 2.6% of the sample.

The receptor's source is a person between 40 and 85 years old with oral cavity squamous cell carcinoma. The rearranged segments are TRBV4-1 and TRBJ2-7; 9 bases in the middle match TRBD2. Sequencing was performed on PBMCs, taken after nivolumab (anti-PD-1) treatment. For the CDR3, the sequence is CASSGTSYEQYF. The sequence in DNA is TGCGCCTCTAGCGGGACTTCCTACGAGCAGTACTTC.